This entry features one T cell receptor (beta chain) sequence. The target antigen is unknown. The data derive from a study of cytomegalovirus exposure and HLA in healthy donors. General study results and limits: Researchers reportedly found TCR beta sequences accurately predicted most subjects' HLA-A and HLA-B alleles. An ancestry cluster, one associated with Asian ancestry, reportedly showed fewer N-insertions than the approximately 720-donor mean in a later analysis.

Amplification used 60 Vbeta primers and 13 Jbeta primers. Sequencing was performed with immunoSEQ multiplex PCR; in TCRdb, only in-frame clones are kept and a portion is missing. The sample yields 95,000 to 100,000 clones, about 83% seen once. The germline V gene encodes CDR1 SEHNR and CDR2 FQNEAQ (reference sequence). The CDR3 is 14 amino acids. With V trimmed by 6 bases and J by 5 bases, 8 bases remained unmatched. The TCR comes from a man aged 55-75 years in good health and CMV-seropositive. The chain recombines TRBV7-9 with TRBJ2-5; 8 bases match TRBD1. The specimen was PBMCs. The CDR3 is CASRPGQDWETQYF. For the CDR3, the DNA is TGTGCCAGCAGACCGGGACAGGACTGGGAGACCCAGTACTTC.